This passage covers 6 T cell receptor beta chains from one sample sequenced in a study of T-cell memory formation after mild COVID-19. TCRdb analysed the 5' RACE reads with MiXCR anew, one entry per CDR3 protein. The sample lists about 430,000 distinct CDR3 sequences, 20% to 25% occurring once. Sequencing used PBMCs or a T cell subset sorted from them (not recorded which). These receptors were collected from an adult woman who had mild COVID-19 (a few samples of this study predate the infection). Cell type and time point are not known.

The gene calls are TRBV19 and TRBJ1-1; TRBD1 matches at 10 bases. The CDR3 is made up of 14 amino acids. The junction had 6 bases not matched to a gene; V was cut back by 1 base and J by 10 bases. From germline, CDR1 is LNHDA and CDR2 SQIVND (reference sequence). The DNA of the CDR3 is TGTGCCAGTAGTATAGGGCCCGGGACAGGGGTAGCTTTCTTT. Translated, it gives CASSIGPGTGVAFF.

The chain uses TRBV5-1 and TRBJ1-3; 7 nucleotides agree with TRBD1. The CDR3 has 15 residues. Germline V gene lookup returns CDR1 SGHRS and CDR2 YFSETQ. V was clipped by 0 bases and J by 0 bases; unmatched bases: 0. CDR3 protein: CASSLGDSSGNTIYF. Here the CDR3 DNA reads TGCGCCAGCAGCTTGGGGGACAGCTCTGGAAACACCATATATTTT.

The chain is built from TRBV18 and TRBJ2-6, with TRBD1 identical over 7 bases. The CDR3 sequence is 16 residues long. V lost 6 bases and J lost 2; bases outside the gene matches: 7. The germline gives CDR1 KGHSH, CDR2 LQKENI. CDR3 in amino acids: CASSSDREAGANVLTF. CDR3 DNA: TGTGCCAGCTCTTCCGACAGGGAAGCTGGGGCCAACGTCCTGACTTTC.

The gene calls are TRBV12-3 or TRBV12-4 and TRBJ2-7; 11 bases are shared with TRBD2. V dropped 4 bases and J dropped 5; count of bases not matched to a gene: 10. The CDR3 runs 16 residues. The CDR3 DNA reads TGTGCCAGCAGTTCGCACACTAGCGGGAGTAAGGACGAGCAGTACTTC. This translates into CASSSHTSGSKDEQYF.

The chain recombines TRBV29-1 with TRBJ1-2, with TRBD1 as a possible D gene (6 bases). The CDR3 runs 14 residues. Trimming shortened V by 3 bases and J by 6 bases, and 17 bases separated the two germline ends. Germline values: CDR1 SQVTM, CDR2 ANQGSEA. CDR3 in amino acids: CSVENGRGGHGYTF. In nucleotides, the CDR3 is TGCAGCGTTGAGAACGGCAGGGGTGGGCATGGCTACACCTTC.

The chain has TRBV5-1 and TRBJ2-2; TRBD1 agrees at 7 bases. The germline V gene encodes CDR1 SGHRS and CDR2 YFSETQ. The CDR3 has 15 residues. J was trimmed by 4 bases and V by 2 bases; bases with no gene match: 5. CDR3 in DNA: TGCGCCAGCAGCTTTCCGGGACAGACCACCGGGGAGCTGTTTTTT. It yields the protein CASSFPGQTTGELFF.